This TCR beta chain stems from a study of blood T cell repertoires in COVID-19. Turning to the study itself: The study drew acute and convalescent COVID-19 samples from the United States, Italy and Spain.

Sequenced by immunoSEQ multiplex PCR; TCRdb stores in-frame clones only, minus some. This sample has just over 75,000 clones; approximately 90% occur once, and the top ten carry around 5%. The germline CDR1 and CDR2 sequences are MNHEY and SVGEGT. Trimming shortened V by 0 bases and J by 4 bases, and 4 bases separated the two germline ends. The CDR3 has 12 amino acids. This chain joins TRBV6-2 or TRBV6-3 and TRBJ2-7; D unresolved. This clonotype originated in a woman aged 80 or older with active or convalescent COVID-19. Sequencing used peripheral blood. As DNA, the CDR3 is TGTGCCAGCAGTTACTCTGAGTACGAGCAGTACTTC. This encodes CASSYSEYEQYF.